Each of the 22 T cell receptor beta chains below was sequenced from the same sample in a study of beta chain features in type 1 diabetes (dated by TCRdb to between 2018 and 2020). The method behind the library was the immunoSEQ multiplex PCR assay. The entire isolated RNA was reverse transcribed using the High Capacity cDNA Reverse Transcription Kit, and thus expressed TCRB transcripts were sequenced. Held by TCRdb, this immuneACCESS table contains in-frame sequences only and omits some clones. Under half of the omission traces to an unresolved V gene where checked; the cause of the rest is unknown. The table for this sample lists 40,000 to 45,000 clones; 66% of them were counted only once. The top ten constitute 2% to 2.5% of the sample. Antigens for these TCRs are unknown. Study-wide findings and limitations: Type 1 diabetes patients showed a moderate but significant shortening of TCRB CDR3 length in all four CD4+ subsets.

Material for sequencing was Tregs from blood. What this sample's cell subset or site label stands for: regulatory CD4+ T cells. Receptors were obtained from a young woman with type 1 diabetes.

V is TRBV11-2 and J is TRBJ2-3; TRBD1 agrees at 8 bases. V lost 5 bases and J lost 4; bases outside the gene matches: 11. There are 16 residues in the CDR3. CDR1 and CDR2 from the germline V gene are SGHAT and FQNNGV. Written as DNA, the CDR3 is TGTGCCAGCAGCCCCCGTGGGCAGGGGGCCGCAGATACGCAGTATTTT. Residues: CASSPRGQGAADTQYF.

A few counts support this clone. The rearrangement uses TRBV5-8 and TRBJ2-4; 7 nucleotides match TRBD1. V lost 2 bases to trimming and J lost 6 bases; unmatched junction nucleotides: 2. This CDR3 is 13 amino acids long. Germline lookup yields CDR1 SGHTS and CDR2 YDEGEE. The CDR3 loop is CASSFPGGNIQYF. In DNA, the CDR3 is TGTGCCAGCAGCTTTCCAGGGGGAAACATTCAGTACTTC. Full variable domain (remainder filled in from reference TRBV5-8 and TRBJ2-4): EAGVTQSPTHLIKTRGQQATLRCSPISGHTSVYWYQQALGLGLQFLLWYDEGEERNRGNFPPRFSGRQFPNYSSELNVNALELEDSALYLCASSFPGGNIQYFGAGTRLSVL.

This CDR3 is CASVAGSDYGYTF. The CDR3 DNA reads TGTGCCAGCGTCGCGGGGTCCGACTATGGCTACACCTTC. V is TRBV18 and J is TRBJ1-2; the D is unclear. V was clipped by 8 bases and J by 3 bases, with 13 bases between them. Germline CDR1 KGHSH, CDR2 LQKENI. The CDR3 contains 13 residues. The variable domain in full, completed from reference TRBV18 and TRBJ1-2, reads NAGVMQNPRHLVRRRGQEARLRCSPMKGHSHVYWYRQLPEEGLKFMVYLQKENIIDESGMPKERFSAEFPKEGPSILRIQQVVRGDSAAYFCASVAGSDYGYTFGSGTRLTVV.

V and J are TRBV11-2 and TRBJ1-4; possibly TRBD1 for D (5 bases). Germline assignment: CDR1 SGHAT and CDR2 FQNNGV. The ends were cut back, 0 bases at V and 8 bases at J, with 10 bases in the middle. The CDR3 is 14 amino acids. The CDR3 spells CASSLDLGREKLFF. CDR3 DNA: TGTGCCAGCAGCTTAGACCTGGGGCGCGAAAAACTGTTTTTT.

The J gene is TRBJ2-7, the V gene TRBV4-2, with D possibly being TRBD1 (6 bases). V dropped 0 bases and J dropped 4 bases, with 7 bases sitting between them. The germline V gene has CDR1 LGHNA and CDR2 YNFKEQ. The CDR3 totals 13 residues. The CDR3 bases are TGTGCCAGCAGCCAAGATCAGGGGTACGAGCAGTACTTC. Translation gives CASSQDQGYEQYF.

The chain links TRBV14 to TRBJ2-7; D is unclear. The CDR3 is 13 amino acids. Per the germline V gene, CDR1 is SGHDN and CDR2 is FVKESK. V lost 5 bases and J 0 bases, leaving 8 bases between the germline ends. This CDR3 reads CASSITNSYEQYF. The CDR3 nucleotides are TGTGCCAGCAGCATTACTAACTCCTACGAGCAGTACTTC.

The chain links TRBV5-4 to TRBJ2-3; a weak D match, TRBD1 (6 bases). V was trimmed by 1 base and J by 1 base, leaving 13 bases between them. Germline CDR1 reads SGHNT; CDR2 reads YYREEE (reference sequence). This CDR3 has 16 amino acids. The DNA of the CDR3 is TGTGCCAGCAGCTTGTGGGTGGGGGCGGGCACAGATACGCAGTATTTT. This translates into CASSLWVGAGTDTQYF.

V usage is TRBV6-1 and J usage is TRBJ2-7; unclear D gene. The CDR3 has 12 amino acids. CDR1 MNHNS and CDR2 SASEGT come from the germline V gene. Trimming cost V 4 bases and J 1 base, with 5 bases left between them. For the CDR3, the DNA is TGTGCCAGCAGTGCCAGATCCTACGAGCAGTACTTC. This codes for CASSARSYEQYF.

The chain employs TRBV5-4 and TRBJ2-7, with D possibly TRBD1 on 6 matching bases. CDR3 size: 15 residues. CDR1 and CDR2 (germline): SGHNT, YYREEE (reference sequence). Trimming took 0 bases from V and 3 from J, leaving 13 bases between them. As DNA, the CDR3 is TGTGCCAGCAGCTTGGACAGGGCGCCCTTCTACGAGCAGTACTTC. Translation gives CASSLDRAPFYEQYF.

The rearrangement joins TRBV10-3 to TRBJ1-1; D remains unclear. CDR1 is ENHRY and CDR2 is SYGVKD in the germline V gene. The V gene lost 7 bases and the J gene lost 0 bases, with 9 bases spanning the gap. There are 13 residues in the CDR3. CDR3 nucleotides: TGTGCCATCACAGGTGACATGAACACTGAAGCTTTCTTT. This gives the protein CAITGDMNTEAFF.

The chain couples TRBV9 to TRBJ2-1; no definite D call. The V gene lost 0 bases and the J gene lost 8 bases, with 9 bases spanning the gap. Germline V gives CDR1 SGDLS, CDR2 YYNGEE. The CDR3 totals 13 residues. CDR3: CASSVEASHEQFF. The DNA of the CDR3 is TGTGCCAGCAGCGTAGAAGCTTCCCATGAGCAGTTCTTC.

This chain uses TRBV28 with TRBJ2-3; no clear D. CDR1 and CDR2 from the germline V gene are MDHEN and SYDVKM. The CDR3 has 15 residues. Trimming cost V 4 bases and J 3 bases, with 14 bases left between them. CDR3 DNA: TGTGCCAGCAGTTCGCTTCGAGTCAAGACAGATACGCAGTATTTT. This translates into CASSSLRVKTDTQYF.

On this clone itself: Germline is not matched at one junction end, which may reflect a read error. The chain is built from TRBV5-1 and TRBJ2-5, with a possible D match to TRBD1 (6 bases). The V gene's germline CDR1 is SGHRS and CDR2 YFSETQ. The CDR3 consists of 11 residues. The CDR3 DNA follows: TGCGCCAGCAGGGCGGACAGTCCGCCCCACTTC. Its protein product is CASRADSPPHF.

The rearrangement links TRBV7-2 to TRBJ2-6, with no clear D. The CDR3 is 16 amino acids. Germline CDR1 SGHTA, CDR2 FQGNSA. V lost 5 bases and J 1 base, leaving 12 bases between the germline ends. CDR3 bases: TGTGCCAGCAGCCAAACTCGTCGATCTGGGGCCAACGTCCTGACTTTC. This codes for CASSQTRRSGANVLTF.

This clone is a singleton in its sample. The genes are TRBV7-2 and TRBJ1-6; maybe TRBD1 (6 bases). V shed 6 bases and J shed 5 bases, with 11 bases lying between them. The CDR3 has 14 amino acids. The germline V gene encodes CDR1 SGHTA and CDR2 FQGNSA. The CDR3 loop is CASRLTGNNSPLHF. CDR3 in DNA: TGTGCCAGCAGGTTGACAGGAAATAATTCACCCCTCCACTTT.

The table lists this clone with a few counts. CDR3 region: CASSLAGGEDEQYF. The CDR3 nucleotides read TGTGCCAGCAGCTTAGCAGGGGGCGAAGACGAGCAGTACTTC. The chain links TRBV7-2 to TRBJ2-7; 7 bases fit TRBD1. Germline values: CDR1 SGHTA, CDR2 FQGNSA. The CDR3 has 14 residues. V was pared by 0 bases and J by 5 bases, with 4 bases of the junction left unmatched.

The chain has TRBV18 and TRBJ1-4; 7 bases match TRBD1. Unmatched junction bases numbered 5, after V lost 3 bases and J lost 7 bases. The length of the CDR3 is 14 residues. Germline-derived CDR1 and CDR2 are KGHSH and LQKENI. Written as DNA, the CDR3 is TGTGCCAGCTCACCCGGGACAGCCCGTGAAAAACTGTTTTTT. It is translated as CASSPGTAREKLFF.

This clone was seen more than once but under ten times. The chain has TRBV6-6 and TRBJ2-6; TRBD2 might be the D (7 bases). The germline CDR1 and CDR2 sequences are MNHNY and SVGAGI (reference sequence). This CDR3 has 16 amino acids. V lost 5 bases, J lost 4 bases, and 15 bases lay in between. The CDR3 DNA reads as TGTGCCAGCAGTGCTGGGGGGGCCCGAGGGGCCAACGTCCTGACTTTC. Translation gives CASSAGGARGANVLTF.

The chain is built from TRBV5-4 and TRBJ2-1, with D possibly TRBD1 on 5 matching bases. This CDR3 contains 16 residues. The V and J ends lost 0 bases and 12 bases respectively, with 22 bases between them. The V gene's germline CDR1 is SGHNT and CDR2 YYREEE (reference sequence). CDR3 amino acids: CASSLAGRAGWGGQFF. The DNA for the CDR3 is TGTGCCAGCAGCTTGGCCGGCAGAGCCGGTTGGGGCGGGCAGTTCTTC.

This clone was detected a few times. The V call is TRBV5-1, the J call TRBJ2-5; a possible D gene is TRBD2 (7 bases). V was shortened by 0 bases and J by 5 bases, with 17 bases between the two germline ends. The length of the CDR3 is 16 residues. CDR1 SGHRS and CDR2 YFSETQ come from the germline V gene. The CDR3 loop reads CASSLAVRGGAETQYF. The DNA of the CDR3 is TGCGCCAGCAGCTTGGCCGTTCGAGGGGGGGCCGAGACCCAGTACTTC.

This sequence joins TRBV5-1 and TRBJ2-1; TRBD2 matches at 7 bases. V lost 0 bases, J lost 0 bases, and 9 bases stayed unmatched. CDR1 and CDR2 (germline): SGHRS, YFSETQ. The CDR3 sequence is 18 residues long. CDR3 residues: CASSLGLAASSSYNEQFF. CDR3 bases: TGCGCCAGCAGCTTGGGGCTAGCGGCCTCCAGCTCCTACAATGAGCAGTTCTTC.

The gene calls are TRBV7-2 and TRBJ1-4; D uncertain. Germline values: CDR1 SGHTA, CDR2 FQGNSA. Trimming cost V 2 bases and J 2 bases, with 9 bases left between them. The CDR3 contains 15 residues. CDR3 DNA sequence: TGTGCCAGCAGCTTATCGGGGAAGACTAATGAAAAACTGTTTTTT. Its translation is CASSLSGKTNEKLFF.